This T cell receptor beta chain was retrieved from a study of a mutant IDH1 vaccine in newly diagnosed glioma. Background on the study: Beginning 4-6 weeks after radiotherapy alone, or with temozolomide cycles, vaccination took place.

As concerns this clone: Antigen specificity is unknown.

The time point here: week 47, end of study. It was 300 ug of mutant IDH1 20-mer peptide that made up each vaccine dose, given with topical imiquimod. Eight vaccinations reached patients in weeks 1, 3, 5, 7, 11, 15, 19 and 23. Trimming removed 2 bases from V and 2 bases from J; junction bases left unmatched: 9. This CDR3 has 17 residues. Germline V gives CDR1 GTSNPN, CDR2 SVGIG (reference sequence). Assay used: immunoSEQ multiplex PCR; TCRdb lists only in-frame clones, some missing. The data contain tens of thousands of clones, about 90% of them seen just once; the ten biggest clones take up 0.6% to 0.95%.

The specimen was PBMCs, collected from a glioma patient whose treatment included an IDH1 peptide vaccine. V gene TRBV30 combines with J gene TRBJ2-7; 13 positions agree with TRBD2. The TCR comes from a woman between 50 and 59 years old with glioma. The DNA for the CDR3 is TGTGCCTGGAGTAGTACTAGCGGGAGGGCCTTACCCTACGAGCAGTACTTC. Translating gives CAWSSTSGRALPYEQYF.